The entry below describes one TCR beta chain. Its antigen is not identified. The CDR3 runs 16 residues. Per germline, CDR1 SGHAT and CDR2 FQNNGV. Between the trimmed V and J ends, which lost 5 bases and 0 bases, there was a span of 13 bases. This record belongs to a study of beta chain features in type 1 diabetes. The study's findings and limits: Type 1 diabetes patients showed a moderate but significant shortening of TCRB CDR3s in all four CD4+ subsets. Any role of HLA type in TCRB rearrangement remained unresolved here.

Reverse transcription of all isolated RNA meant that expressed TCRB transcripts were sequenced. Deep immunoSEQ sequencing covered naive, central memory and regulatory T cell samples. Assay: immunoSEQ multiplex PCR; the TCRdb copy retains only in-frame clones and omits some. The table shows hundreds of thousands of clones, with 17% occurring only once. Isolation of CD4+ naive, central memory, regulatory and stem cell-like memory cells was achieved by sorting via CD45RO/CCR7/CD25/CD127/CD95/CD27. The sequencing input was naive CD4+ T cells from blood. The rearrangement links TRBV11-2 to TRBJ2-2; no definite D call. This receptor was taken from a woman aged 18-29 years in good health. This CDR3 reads CASSPLGRSNTGELFF. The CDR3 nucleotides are TGTGCCAGCAGCCCCTTGGGCAGGTCGAACACCGGGGAGCTGTTTTTT.